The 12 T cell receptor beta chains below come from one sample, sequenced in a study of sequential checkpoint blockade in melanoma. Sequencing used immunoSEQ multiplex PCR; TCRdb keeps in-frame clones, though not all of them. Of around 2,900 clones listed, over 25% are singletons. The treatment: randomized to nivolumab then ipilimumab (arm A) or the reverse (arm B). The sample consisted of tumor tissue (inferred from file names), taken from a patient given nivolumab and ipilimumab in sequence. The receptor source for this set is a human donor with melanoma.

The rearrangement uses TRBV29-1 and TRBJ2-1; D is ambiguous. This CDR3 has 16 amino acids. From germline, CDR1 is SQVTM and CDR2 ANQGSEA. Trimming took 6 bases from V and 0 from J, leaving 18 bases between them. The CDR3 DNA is TGCAGCGTATCCGATCACGAAACGTACTCCTACAATGAGCAGTTCTTC. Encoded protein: CSVSDHETYSYNEQFF.

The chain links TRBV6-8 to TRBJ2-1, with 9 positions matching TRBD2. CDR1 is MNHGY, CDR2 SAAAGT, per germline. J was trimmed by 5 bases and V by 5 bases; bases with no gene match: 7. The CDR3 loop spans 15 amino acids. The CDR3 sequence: CASSRASSGNNEQFF. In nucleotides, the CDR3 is TGTGCCAGCAGTCGAGCCTCTAGCGGGAACAATGAGCAGTTCTTC.

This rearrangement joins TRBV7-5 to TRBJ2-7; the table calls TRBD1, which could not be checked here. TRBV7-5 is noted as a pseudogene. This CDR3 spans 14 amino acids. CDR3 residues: CASSRTGTAYEQYF. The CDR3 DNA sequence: TGTGCCAGCAGTCGAACAGGGACGGCCTACGAGCAGTACTTC.

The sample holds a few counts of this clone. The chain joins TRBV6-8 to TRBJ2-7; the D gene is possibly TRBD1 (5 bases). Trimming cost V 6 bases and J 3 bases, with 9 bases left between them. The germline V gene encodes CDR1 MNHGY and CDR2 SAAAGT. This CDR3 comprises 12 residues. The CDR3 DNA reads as TGTGCCAGCAGGGTACAGGTCTACGAGCAGTACTTC. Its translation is CASRVQVYEQYF.

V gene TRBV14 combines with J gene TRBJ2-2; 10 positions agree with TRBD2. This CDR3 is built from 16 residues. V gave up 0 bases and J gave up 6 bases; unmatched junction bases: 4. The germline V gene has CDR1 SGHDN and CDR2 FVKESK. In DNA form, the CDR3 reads TGTGCCAGCAGCCAAGATCTAGCGGGGGAAGCCGGGGAGCTGTTTTTT. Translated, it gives CASSQDLAGEAGELFF.

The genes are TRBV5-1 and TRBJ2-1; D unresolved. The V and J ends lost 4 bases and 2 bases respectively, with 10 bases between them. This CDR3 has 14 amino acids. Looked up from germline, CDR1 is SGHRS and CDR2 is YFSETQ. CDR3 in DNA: TGCGCCAGCAGCCCCGGCAGGCCCTACAATGAGCAGTTCTTC. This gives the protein CASSPGRPYNEQFF.

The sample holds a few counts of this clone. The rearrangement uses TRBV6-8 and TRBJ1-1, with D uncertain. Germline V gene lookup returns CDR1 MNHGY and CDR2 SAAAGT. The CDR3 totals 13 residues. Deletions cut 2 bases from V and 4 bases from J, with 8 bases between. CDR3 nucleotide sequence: TGTGCCAGCAGTTACAGGGCGGCCACTGAAGCTTTCTTT. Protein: CASSYRAATEAFF.

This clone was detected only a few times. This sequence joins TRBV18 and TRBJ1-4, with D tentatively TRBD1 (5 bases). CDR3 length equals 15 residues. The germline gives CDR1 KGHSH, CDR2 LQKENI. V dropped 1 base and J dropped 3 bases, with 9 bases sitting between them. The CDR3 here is CASSPRDWANEKLFF. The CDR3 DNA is TGTGCCAGCTCACCACGGGACTGGGCTAATGAAAAACTGTTTTTT.

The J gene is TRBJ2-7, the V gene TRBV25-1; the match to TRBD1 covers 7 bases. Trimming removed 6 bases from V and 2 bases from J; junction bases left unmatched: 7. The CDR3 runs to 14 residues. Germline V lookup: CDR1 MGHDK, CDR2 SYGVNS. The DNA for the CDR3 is TGTGCCAGCAGGGCGACAGGGCCTCCCTACGAGCAGTACTTC. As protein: CASRATGPPYEQYF.

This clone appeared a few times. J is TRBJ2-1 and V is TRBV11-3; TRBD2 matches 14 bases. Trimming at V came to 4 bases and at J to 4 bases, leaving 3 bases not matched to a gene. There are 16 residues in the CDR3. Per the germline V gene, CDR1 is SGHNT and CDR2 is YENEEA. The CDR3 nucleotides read TGTGCCAGCAGCTGGACTAGCGGGGGGAAATACAATGAGCAGTTCTTC. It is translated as CASSWTSGGKYNEQFF.

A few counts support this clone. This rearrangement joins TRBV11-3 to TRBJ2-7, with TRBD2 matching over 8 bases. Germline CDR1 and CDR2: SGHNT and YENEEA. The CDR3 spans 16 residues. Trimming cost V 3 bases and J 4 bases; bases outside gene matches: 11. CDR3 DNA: TGTGCCAGCAGCTTGGCCGGGCTAGCGGGTTATTACGAGCAGTACTTC. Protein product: CASSLAGLAGYYEQYF.

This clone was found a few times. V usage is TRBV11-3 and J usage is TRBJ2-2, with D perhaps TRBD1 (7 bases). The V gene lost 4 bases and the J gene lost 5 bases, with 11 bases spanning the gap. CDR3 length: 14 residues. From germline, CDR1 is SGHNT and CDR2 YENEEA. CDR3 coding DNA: TGTGCCAGCAGCTCACAGGGGAGGACCGGGGAGCTGTTTTTT. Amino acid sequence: CASSSQGRTGELFF.